What follows describes a single TCR beta chain. The antigen is unknown. The data originate from a study of T-cell memory formation after mild COVID-19. Study context: TCR clusters were largely donor specific.

TCRdb recomputed calls from the 5' RACE reads with MiXCR, one row per CDR3 protein. Of fewer than 650,000 distinct CDR3 sequences in the sample, roughly a sixth were seen once. Germline loops: CDR1 SEHNR, CDR2 FQNEAQ (reference sequence). V lost 3 bases and J 5 bases, leaving 12 bases between the germline ends. The CDR3 runs to 14 residues. Whole-study findings and limits: Contracting clones from day 15 to 85 showed balanced CD4/CD8; later expanders favored CD4+. Clones from the second wave (peaking day 37) had unconfirmed SARS-CoV-2 specificity.

V usage is TRBV7-9 and J usage is TRBJ2-3; unclear D gene. The sequence was collected from an adult woman who had mild COVID-19 (a few samples of this study predate the infection). Cell type and time point are not known. The sequencing sample was made of PBMCs or a T cell subset sorted from them (not recorded which). The DNA of the CDR3 is TGTGCCAGCAGCTTCCCTGCCAGTGAAGATACGCAGTATTTT. Its protein product is CASSFPASEDTQYF.